The present T cell receptor beta chain was sequenced within a study of PD-1 blockade in classical Hodgkin lymphoma. Sequencing used immunoSEQ multiplex PCR; TCRdb keeps in-frame clones, though not all of them. The table includes just under 65,000 clones, just over 90% detected once. The germline V and J ends were trimmed by 0 bases and 0 bases, with 17 bases remaining between them. Germline CDR1 and CDR2: MNHNS and SASEGT. This CDR3 spans 18 amino acids. Documented time point: cycle 4 day 1 (C4D1), after less than 7 weeks of nivolumab. Every patient relapsed after autologous stem cell transplantation, and brentuximab vedotin exposure varied.

The sequencing here drew on peripheral blood mononuclear cells (PBMCs), taken before the fourth cycle of nivolumab. This chain uses TRBV6-1 with TRBJ2-5, with D uncertain. This TCR came from a human donor with classical Hodgkin lymphoma. The CDR3 DNA reads as TGTGCCAGCAGTGAAGCGCCAGTTTGGAGAGCCGACCAAGAGACCCAGTACTTC. Translating gives CASSEAPVWRADQETQYF.